This T cell receptor (beta chain) originates from a study of blood T cell repertoires in COVID-19 (dated by TCRdb to about 2020). Background for the entire study: The collaborator samples originated in the United States, Italy and Spain and spanned the acute and convalescent phases of COVID-19. The repertoires were released in a freely available public database intended as a resource for research on the immune response to SARS-CoV-2. Where available, HLA class I and class II types were taken from metadata supplied by the sample provider and were not determined by assay-based typing. The samples were drawn from the first 160 participants of the ongoing ImmuneRACE study and from 1,254 subjects provided by 6 global collaborators. Nearly every sample came with metadata listing a de-identified subject ID, COVID-19 status, age in years and sex. Deeply sampled blood TCRbeta repertoires from subjects exposed to, actively infected with, or recovered from COVID-19 were included in the dataset. The prospective study material was composed of cDNA or gDNA derived from T cells, B-cell-depleted T cells, or PBMCs. What the study reported, not specific to this receptor: The quantity of clinical and demographic metadata differed by source and by participant and was supplied without curation.

TCRbeta CDR3 regions were amplified from genomic DNA by means of the immunoSEQ Assay, a bias-controlled multiplex PCR. For the original study's pipeline: The number of nucleated cells in each sample was estimated from the amplification of reference gene primers within the assay. To quantify the absolute abundance of each unique TCRbeta CDR3 rearrangement, sequence reads were collapsed and filtered. For each sample, productive Simpson clonality was calculated as the square root of Simpson's diversity index across productive rearrangements. Imported from immuneACCESS, the table was reduced by TCRdb to in-frame sequences with V and J called. These copies leave out some clones; in studies compared against another copy, an unresolved V gene accounts for under half, and the cause of the remainder is not known. D and trimming were read from the DNA, whereas the V and J calls and clone size are those reported in that table. The sample includes about 200,000 clones, with 75% to 85% observed a single time. Over 7% of the sample comes from the top ten.

In the case of this clone: What this receptor recognizes is not known. It has no much larger one-base neighbor in the sample; base qualities were not kept.

In Seattle, one collaborating source enrolled patients while the infection was active and tracked those patients longitudinally over the course of disease. Whole blood was collected in K2EDTA tubes by collaborating institutions according to the institutions' own protocols. For TCRbeta analysis, collaborator samples were shipped as frozen whole blood, as isolated PBMCs, or as DNA extracted from either sample type. The specimen sequenced was peripheral blood. This TCR was sampled from a woman of 80 years or more with COVID-19, enrolled during active disease.

The CDR3 protein sequence reads: CAIGLAGASYEQYF. The nucleotide sequence reads as follows: TGTGCCATCGGACTAGCGGGCGCCTCCTACGAGCAGTACTTC. The chain couples TRBV28 to TRBJ2-7, and 11 bases in between align with TRBD2. Germline trimming amounts to 10 bases on V and 0 bases on J, with 5 as the count of junction bases outside the gene matches. The CDR3 spans 14 residues, from the cysteine through the phenylalanine. Only the CDR3 DNA stays, 42 bases, in frame from base 1. CDR1 MDHEN and CDR2 SYDVKM are derived from the germline V gene.